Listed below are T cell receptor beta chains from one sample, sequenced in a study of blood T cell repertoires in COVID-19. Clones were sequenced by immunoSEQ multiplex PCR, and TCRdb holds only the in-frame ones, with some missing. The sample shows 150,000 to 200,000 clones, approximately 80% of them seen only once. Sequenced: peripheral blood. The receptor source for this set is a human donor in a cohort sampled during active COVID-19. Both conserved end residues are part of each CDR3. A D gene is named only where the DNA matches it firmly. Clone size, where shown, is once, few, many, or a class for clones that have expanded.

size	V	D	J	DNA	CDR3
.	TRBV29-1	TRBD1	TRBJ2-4	TGCAGCGGGGGGGACAGGGGAGGCATTCAGTACTTC	CSGGDRGGIQYF
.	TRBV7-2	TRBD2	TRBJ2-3	TGTGCCAGCAGCTCTAGCGGTACGCAGTATTTT	CASSSSGTQYF
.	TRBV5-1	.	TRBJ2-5	TGCGCCAGCAGCTCCCCAGGGGTCGGACAAGAGACCCAGTACTTC	CASSSPGVGQETQYF
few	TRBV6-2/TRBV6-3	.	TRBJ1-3	TGTGCCAGCAGTTACGGATACAGTTCCTCTGGAAACACCATATATTTT	CASSYGYSSSGNTIYF
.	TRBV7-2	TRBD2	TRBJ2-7	TGTGCCAGCAGCGCATTGACTACCGGGGGGTACGAGCAGTACTTC	CASSALTTGGYEQYF
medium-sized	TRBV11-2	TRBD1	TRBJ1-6	TGTGCCAGCAGGTCAGGGACAGGGAAGACACCCCTCCACTTT	CASRSGTGKTPLHF
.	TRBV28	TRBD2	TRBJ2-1	TGTGCCAGCAGCGGACTAGCGGGATGGAATGAGCAGTTCTTC	CASSGLAGWNEQFF
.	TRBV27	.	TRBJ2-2	TGTGCCAGCAGTTTACTGGGGGCGCGGGAGCTGTTTTTT	CASSLLGARELFF
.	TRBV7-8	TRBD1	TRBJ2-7	TGTGCCAGCAGCATCGGGACAGGGATCGGGAGCGAGCAGTACTTC	CASSIGTGIGSEQYF
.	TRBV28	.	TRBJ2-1	TGTGCCAGCAGTTTATTAGAACCCGTCTACAATGAGCAGTTCTTC	CASSLLEPVYNEQFF
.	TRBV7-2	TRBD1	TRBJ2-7	TGTGCCAGCAGCTTGACCACAGGGGGCCCCTACGAGCAGTACTTC	CASSLTTGGPYEQYF
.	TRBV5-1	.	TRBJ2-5	TGCGCCAGCAGCTTGGCGACGGGTCTTCAAGAGACCCAGTACTTC	CASSLATGLQETQYF
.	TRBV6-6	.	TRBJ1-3	TGTGCCAGCAGTTACGCGAAAGGAAACACCATATATTTT	CASSYAKGNTIYF
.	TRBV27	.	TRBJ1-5	TGTGCCAGCAGTCCGATCGGGGGGTCAAATAGCAATCAGCCCCAGCATTTT	CASSPIGGSNSNQPQHF
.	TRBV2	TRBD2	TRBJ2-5	TGTGCCAGCAGTACTAGCGGGGGTAGGGCGGAGACCCAGTACTTC	CASSTSGGRAETQYF
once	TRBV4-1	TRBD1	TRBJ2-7	TGCGCCAGCAGCAGGGACAGGGGTCTTTACGAGCAGTACTTC	CASSRDRGLYEQYF
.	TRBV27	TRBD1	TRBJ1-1	TGTGCCAGCAGTTCCCTACAGGGGGTTGTAGCTTTCTTT	CASSSLQGVVAFF
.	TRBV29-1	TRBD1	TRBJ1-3	TGCAGCGCGACGGGACAGGGGGCGGCTGGAAACACCATATATTTT	CSATGQGAAGNTIYF
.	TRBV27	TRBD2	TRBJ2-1	TGTGCCAGCAACCACCTAGCGGGGGACAATGAGCAGTTCTTC	CASNHLAGDNEQFF
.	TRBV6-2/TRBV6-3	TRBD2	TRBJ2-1	TGTGCCAGCAGTTACGTTTGGCGGGGGGCCTTCAATGAGCAGTTCTTC	CASSYVWRGAFNEQFF
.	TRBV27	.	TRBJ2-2	TGTGCCAGCAGTATCGGGAGCTCCGGGGAGCTGTTTTTT	CASSIGSSGELFF
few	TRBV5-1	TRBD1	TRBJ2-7	TGCGCCAGCAGCGCCCGGGACAGTTCCTACGAGCAGTACTTC	CASSARDSSYEQYF
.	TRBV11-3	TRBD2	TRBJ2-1	TGTGCCAGCAGCATGGGACTAGCGGGAGGGCCGAAGGTCAATGAGCAGTTCTTC	CASSMGLAGGPKVNEQFF
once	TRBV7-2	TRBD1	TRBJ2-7	TGTGCCAGCAGCATGACCGGGACAGGGGGCTACGAGCAGTACTTC	CASSMTGTGGYEQYF
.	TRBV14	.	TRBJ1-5	TGTGCCGGAGGGTCCTGGCGTAATAGCAATCAGCCCCAGCATTTT	CAGGSWRNSNQPQHF
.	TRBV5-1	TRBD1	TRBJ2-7	TGCGCCAGCTCCCCACGGGACAGGACGGGGGAGCAGTACTTC	CASSPRDRTGEQYF
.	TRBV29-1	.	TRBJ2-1	TGCAGCGGGGGCCAATGGGCAAACAATGAGCAGTTCTTC	CSGGQWANNEQFF
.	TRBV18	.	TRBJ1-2	TGTGCCAGCTCACTGGAGGATTATGGCTACACCTTC	CASSLEDYGYTF
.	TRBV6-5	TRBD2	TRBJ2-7	TGTGCCAGCGGGGTAGCGGGAGCGGTCTACGAGCAGTACTTC	CASGVAGAVYEQYF
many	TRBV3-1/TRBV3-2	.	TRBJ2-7	TGTGCCAGCAGTCCCTTCGACAGGAAATACGAGCAGTACTTC	CASSPFDRKYEQYF
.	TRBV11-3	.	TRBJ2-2	TGTGCCAGCAGATCACAGGTGTCCACCGGGGAGCTGTTTTTT	CASRSQVSTGELFF
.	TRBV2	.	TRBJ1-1	TGTGCCAGCAGTGGTGTGGTTGCAGGGGCTTCTGAAGCTTTCTTT	CASSGVVAGASEAFF
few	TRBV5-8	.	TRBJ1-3	TGTGCCAGCAGCTTCGGGAGTGACACCATATATTTT	CASSFGSDTIYF
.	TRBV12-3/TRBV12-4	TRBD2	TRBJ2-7	TGTGCCAGCAGTTCCCCGGGGGGCGAGCAGTACTTC	CASSSPGGEQYF
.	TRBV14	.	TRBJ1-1	TGTGCCAGCAGCCACGAATACCCCAGGGAGGTGAACACTGAAGCTTTCTTT	CASSHEYPREVNTEAFF
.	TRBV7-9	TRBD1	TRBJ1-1	TGTGCCAGCAGCTTAGGAGCCCAGGGGGCTGAAGCTTTCTTT	CASSLGAQGAEAFF
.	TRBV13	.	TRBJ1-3	TGTGCCAGCAGCCCCCCCCGGGGGACTGGAAACACCATATATTTT	CASSPPRGTGNTIYF